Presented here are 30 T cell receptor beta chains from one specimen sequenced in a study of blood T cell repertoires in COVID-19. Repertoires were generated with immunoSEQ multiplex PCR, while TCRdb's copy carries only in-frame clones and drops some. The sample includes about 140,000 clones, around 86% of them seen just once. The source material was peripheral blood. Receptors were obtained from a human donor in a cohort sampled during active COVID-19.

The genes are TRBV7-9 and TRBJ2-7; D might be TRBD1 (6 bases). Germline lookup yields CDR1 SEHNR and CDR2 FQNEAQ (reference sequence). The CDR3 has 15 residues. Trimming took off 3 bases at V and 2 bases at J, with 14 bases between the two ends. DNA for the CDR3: TGTGCCAGCAGCTTCACGGGACACCAGACCTACGAGCAGTACTTC. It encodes CASSFTGHQTYEQYF.

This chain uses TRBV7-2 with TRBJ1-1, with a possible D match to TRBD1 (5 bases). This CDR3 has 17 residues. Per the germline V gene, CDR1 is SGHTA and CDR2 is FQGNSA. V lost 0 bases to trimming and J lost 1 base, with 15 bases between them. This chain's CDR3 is CASSLAKTARSNTEAFF. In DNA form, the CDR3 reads TGTGCCAGCAGCTTAGCGAAGACAGCGCGGTCGAACACTGAAGCTTTCTTT. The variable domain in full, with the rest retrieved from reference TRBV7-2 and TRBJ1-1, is GAGVSQSPSNKVTEKGKDVELRCDPISGHTALYWYRQSLGQGLEFLIYFQGNSAPDKSGLPSDRFSAERTGGSVSTLTIQRTQQEDSAVYLCASSLAKTARSNTEAFFGQGTRLTVV.

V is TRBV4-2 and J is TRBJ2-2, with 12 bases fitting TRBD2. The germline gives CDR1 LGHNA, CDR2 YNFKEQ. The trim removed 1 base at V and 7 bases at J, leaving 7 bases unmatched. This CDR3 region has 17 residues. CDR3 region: CASSQGPSGGAGGELFF. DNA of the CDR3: TGTGCCAGCAGCCAAGGCCCTAGCGGGGGGGCTGGCGGGGAGCTGTTTTTT.

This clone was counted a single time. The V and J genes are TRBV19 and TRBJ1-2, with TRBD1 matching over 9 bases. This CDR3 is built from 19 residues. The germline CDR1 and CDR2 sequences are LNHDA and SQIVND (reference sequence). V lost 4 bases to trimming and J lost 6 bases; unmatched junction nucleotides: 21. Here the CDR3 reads CASSNRETLWGQGPDGYTF. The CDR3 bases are TGTGCCAGTAGTAACAGGGAAACATTGTGGGGACAGGGACCGGATGGCTACACCTTC.

CDR3 bases: TGTGCCAGCAGCTTGCAGGGTAATTCACCCCTCCACTTT. It yields the protein CASSLQGNSPLHF. The chain links TRBV7-3 to TRBJ1-6; tentatively, D is TRBD1 (5 bases). The germline V and J ends were trimmed by 3 bases and 6 bases, with 6 bases remaining between them. This CDR3 is built from 13 residues. The germline V gene encodes CDR1 SGHTA and CDR2 FQGTGA.

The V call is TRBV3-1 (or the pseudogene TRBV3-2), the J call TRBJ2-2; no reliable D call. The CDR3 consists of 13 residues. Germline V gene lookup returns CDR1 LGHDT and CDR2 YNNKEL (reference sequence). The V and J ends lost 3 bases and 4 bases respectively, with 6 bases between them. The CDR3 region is CASSHSSTGELFF. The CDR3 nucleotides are TGTGCCAGCAGCCACAGTTCCACCGGGGAGCTGTTTTTT.

Here the CDR3 reads CASSFRDRGDGELFF. The CDR3 bases are TGTGCCAGCAGCTTCCGGGACAGGGGGGACGGGGAGCTGTTTTTT. The chain recombines TRBV5-8 with TRBJ2-2; 11 nucleotides align to TRBD1. V was pared by 2 bases and J by 7 bases, with 4 bases of the junction left unmatched. In germline, CDR1 is SGHTS, CDR2 YDEGEE. The CDR3 is made up of 15 amino acids. Based on the CDR3 plus reference TRBV5-8 and TRBJ2-2, the full variable domain is EAGVTQSPTHLIKTRGQQATLRCSPISGHTSVYWYQQALGLGLQFLLWYDEGEERNRGNFPPRFSGRQFPNYSSELNVNALELEDSALYLCASSFRDRGDGELFFGEGSRLTVL.

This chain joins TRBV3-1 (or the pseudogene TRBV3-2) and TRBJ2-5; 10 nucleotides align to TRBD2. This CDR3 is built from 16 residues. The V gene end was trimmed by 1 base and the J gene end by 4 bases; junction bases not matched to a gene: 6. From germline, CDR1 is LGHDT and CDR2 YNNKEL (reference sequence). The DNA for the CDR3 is TGTGCCAGCAGCCAAGTCCTAGCGGGGGTGGGAGAGACCCAGTACTTC. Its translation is CASSQVLAGVGETQYF.

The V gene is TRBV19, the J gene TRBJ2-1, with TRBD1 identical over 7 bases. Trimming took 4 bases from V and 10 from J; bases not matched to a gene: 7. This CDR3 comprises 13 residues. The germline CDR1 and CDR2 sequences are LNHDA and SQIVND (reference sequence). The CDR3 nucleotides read TGTGCCAGTAGTAGACAAACAGGGGTGGAGCAGTTCTTC. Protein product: CASSRQTGVEQFF. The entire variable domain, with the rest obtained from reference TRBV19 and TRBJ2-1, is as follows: DGGITQSPKYLFRKEGQNVTLSCEQNLNHDAMYWYRQDPGQGLRLIYYSQIVNDFQKGDIAEGYSVSREKKESFPLTVTSAQKNPTAFYLCASSRQTGVEQFFGPGTRLTVL.

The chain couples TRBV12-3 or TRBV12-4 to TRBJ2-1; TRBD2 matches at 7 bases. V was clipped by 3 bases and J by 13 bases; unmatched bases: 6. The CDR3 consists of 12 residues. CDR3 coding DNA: TGTGCCAGCAGTTTTTTCCGGACTAGTCAGTTCTTC. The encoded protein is CASSFFRTSQFF.

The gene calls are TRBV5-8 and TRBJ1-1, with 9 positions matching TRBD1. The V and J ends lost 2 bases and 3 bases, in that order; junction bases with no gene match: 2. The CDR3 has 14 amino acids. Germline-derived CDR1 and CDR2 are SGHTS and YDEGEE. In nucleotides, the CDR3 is TGTGCCAGCAGCTTCCGGGACAGGGACACTGAAGCTTTCTTT. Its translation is CASSFRDRDTEAFF.

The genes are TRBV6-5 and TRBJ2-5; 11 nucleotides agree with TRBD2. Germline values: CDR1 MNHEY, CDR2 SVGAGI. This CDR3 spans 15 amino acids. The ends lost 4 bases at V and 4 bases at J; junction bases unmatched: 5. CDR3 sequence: CASSLAGGPGETQYF. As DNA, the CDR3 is TGTGCCAGCAGTTTAGCGGGGGGGCCTGGAGAGACCCAGTACTTC.

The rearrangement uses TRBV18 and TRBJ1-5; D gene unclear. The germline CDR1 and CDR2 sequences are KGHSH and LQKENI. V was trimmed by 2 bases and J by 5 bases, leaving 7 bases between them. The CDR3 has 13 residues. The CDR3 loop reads CASSPGGDQPQHF. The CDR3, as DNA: TGTGCCAGCTCACCAGGAGGTGATCAGCCCCAGCATTTT.

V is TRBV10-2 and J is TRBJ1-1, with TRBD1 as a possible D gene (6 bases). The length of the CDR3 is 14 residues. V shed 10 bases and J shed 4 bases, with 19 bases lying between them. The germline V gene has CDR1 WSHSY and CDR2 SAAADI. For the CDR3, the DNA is TGCGCCACCCGGGAGGAGGGGGGAGGCACTGAAGCTTTCTTT. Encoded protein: CATREEGGGTEAFF.

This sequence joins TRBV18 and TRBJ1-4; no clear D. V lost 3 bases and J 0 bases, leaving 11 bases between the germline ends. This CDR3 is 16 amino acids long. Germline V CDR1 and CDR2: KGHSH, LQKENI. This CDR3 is CASSPRPPATNEKLFF. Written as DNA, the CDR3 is TGTGCCAGCTCACCCCGCCCTCCGGCAACTAATGAAAAACTGTTTTTT.

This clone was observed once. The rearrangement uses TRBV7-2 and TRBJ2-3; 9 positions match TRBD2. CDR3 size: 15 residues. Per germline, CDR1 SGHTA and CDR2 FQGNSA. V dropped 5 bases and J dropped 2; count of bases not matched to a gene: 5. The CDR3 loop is CASSRGGGATDTQYF. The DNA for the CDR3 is TGTGCCAGCAGCCGTGGCGGGGGGGCCACAGATACGCAGTATTTT.

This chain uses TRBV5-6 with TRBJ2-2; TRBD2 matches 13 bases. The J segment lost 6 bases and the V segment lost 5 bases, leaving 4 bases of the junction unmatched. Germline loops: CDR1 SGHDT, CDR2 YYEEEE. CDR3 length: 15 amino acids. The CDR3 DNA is TGTGCCAGCAGTTTCGGACTAGCGGGAGCCGGGGAGCTGTTTTTT. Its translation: CASSFGLAGAGELFF.

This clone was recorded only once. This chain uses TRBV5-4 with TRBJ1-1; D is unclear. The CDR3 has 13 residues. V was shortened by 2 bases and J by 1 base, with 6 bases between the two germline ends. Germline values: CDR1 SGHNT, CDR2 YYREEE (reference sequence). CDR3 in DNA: TGTGCCAGCAGCTTCCCGGGGAACACTGAAGCTTTCTTT. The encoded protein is CASSFPGNTEAFF.

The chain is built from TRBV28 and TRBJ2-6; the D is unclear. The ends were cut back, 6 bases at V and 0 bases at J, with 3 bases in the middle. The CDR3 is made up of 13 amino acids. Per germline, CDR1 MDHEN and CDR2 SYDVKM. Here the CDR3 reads CASSNSGANVLTF. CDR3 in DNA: TGTGCCAGCAGCAACTCTGGGGCCAACGTCCTGACTTTC.

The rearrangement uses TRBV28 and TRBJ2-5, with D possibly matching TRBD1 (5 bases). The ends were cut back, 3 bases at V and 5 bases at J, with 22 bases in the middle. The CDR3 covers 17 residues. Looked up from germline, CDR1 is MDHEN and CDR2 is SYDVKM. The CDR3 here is CASSLVTARPAGETQYF. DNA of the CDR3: TGTGCCAGCAGTTTGGTAACGGCGAGACCCGCAGGGGAGACCCAGTACTTC.

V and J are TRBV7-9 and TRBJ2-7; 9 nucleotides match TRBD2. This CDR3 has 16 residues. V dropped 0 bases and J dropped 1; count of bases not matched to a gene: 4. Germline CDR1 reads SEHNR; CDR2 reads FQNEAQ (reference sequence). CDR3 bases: TGTGCCAGCAGCTTAGCTAGCGGGGGTCTTTCCTACGAGCAGTACTTC. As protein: CASSLASGGLSYEQYF.

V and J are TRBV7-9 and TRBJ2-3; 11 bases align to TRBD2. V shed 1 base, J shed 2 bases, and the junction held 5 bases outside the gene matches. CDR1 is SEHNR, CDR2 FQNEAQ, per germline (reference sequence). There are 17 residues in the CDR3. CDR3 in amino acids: CASSLGLAGGPTDTQYF. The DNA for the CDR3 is TGTGCCAGCAGCTTAGGTTTAGCGGGAGGGCCCACAGATACGCAGTATTTT.

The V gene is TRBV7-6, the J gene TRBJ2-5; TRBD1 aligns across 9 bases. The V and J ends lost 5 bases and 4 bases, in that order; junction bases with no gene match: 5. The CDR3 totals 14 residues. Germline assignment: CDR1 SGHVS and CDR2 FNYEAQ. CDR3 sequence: CASSPGQGRETQYF. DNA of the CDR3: TGTGCCAGCAGCCCGGGACAGGGTAGAGAGACCCAGTACTTC. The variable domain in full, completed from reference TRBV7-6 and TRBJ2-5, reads GAGVSQSPRYKVTKRGQDVALRCDPISGHVSLYWYRQALGQGPEFLTYFNYEAQQDKSGLPNDRFSAERPEGSISTLTIQRTEQRDSAMYRCASSPGQGRETQYFGPGTRLLVL.

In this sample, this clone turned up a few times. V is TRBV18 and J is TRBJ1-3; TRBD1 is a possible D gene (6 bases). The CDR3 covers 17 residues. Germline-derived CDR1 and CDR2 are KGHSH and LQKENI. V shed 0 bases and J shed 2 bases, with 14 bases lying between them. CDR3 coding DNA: TGTGCCAGCTCACCACCGAATATAGCAGGGGCTGGAAACACCATATATTTT. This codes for CASSPPNIAGAGNTIYF.

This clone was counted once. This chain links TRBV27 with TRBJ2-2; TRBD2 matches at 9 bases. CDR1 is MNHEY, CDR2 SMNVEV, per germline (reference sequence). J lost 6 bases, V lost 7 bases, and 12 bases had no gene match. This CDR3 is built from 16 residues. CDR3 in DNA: TGTGCCAGCACTCCCGCAGGGGGACTAGCCGCCGGGGAGCTGTTTTTT. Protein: CASTPAGGLAAGELFF.

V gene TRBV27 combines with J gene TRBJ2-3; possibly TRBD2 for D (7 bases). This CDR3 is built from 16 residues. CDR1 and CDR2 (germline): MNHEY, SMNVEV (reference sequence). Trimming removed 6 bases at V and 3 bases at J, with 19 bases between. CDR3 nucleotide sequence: TGTGCCAGCAGACCGCTTTCAGGGGAGGGGACAGATACGCAGTATTTT. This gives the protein CASRPLSGEGTDTQYF.

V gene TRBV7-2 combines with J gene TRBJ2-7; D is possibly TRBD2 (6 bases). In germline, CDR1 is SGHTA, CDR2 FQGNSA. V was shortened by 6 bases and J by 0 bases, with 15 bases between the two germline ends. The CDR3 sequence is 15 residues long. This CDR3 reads CASREKAGNSYEQYF. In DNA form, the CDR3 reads TGTGCCAGCAGAGAAAAGGCGGGAAACTCCTACGAGCAGTACTTC.

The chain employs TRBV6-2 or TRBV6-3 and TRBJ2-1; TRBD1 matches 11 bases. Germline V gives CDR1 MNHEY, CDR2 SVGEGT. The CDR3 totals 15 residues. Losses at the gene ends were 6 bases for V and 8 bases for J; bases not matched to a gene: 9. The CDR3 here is CASSTRDRGVDEQFF. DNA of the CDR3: TGTGCCAGCAGCACCCGGGACAGGGGGGTCGATGAGCAGTTCTTC.

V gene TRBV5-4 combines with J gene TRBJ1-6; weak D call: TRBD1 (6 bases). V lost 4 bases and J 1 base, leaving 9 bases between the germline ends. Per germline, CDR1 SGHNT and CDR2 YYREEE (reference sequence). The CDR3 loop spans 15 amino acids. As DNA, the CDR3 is TGTGCCAGCAGCCCGGACAGTTCCTATAATTCACCCCTCCACTTT. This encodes CASSPDSSYNSPLHF.

The CDR3 DNA reads as TGCGCCAGCAGCCCCGGGACAGGACAAGGAGCGGAAAAACTGTTTTTT. It codes for CASSPGTGQGAEKLFF. The chain joins TRBV4-3 to TRBJ1-4; 8 bases fit TRBD1. The CDR3 sequence is 16 residues long. Germline V lookup: CDR1 LGHNA, CDR2 YSLEER. Germline trimming cut 4 bases from V and 8 bases from J; bases unmatched to any gene: 12.